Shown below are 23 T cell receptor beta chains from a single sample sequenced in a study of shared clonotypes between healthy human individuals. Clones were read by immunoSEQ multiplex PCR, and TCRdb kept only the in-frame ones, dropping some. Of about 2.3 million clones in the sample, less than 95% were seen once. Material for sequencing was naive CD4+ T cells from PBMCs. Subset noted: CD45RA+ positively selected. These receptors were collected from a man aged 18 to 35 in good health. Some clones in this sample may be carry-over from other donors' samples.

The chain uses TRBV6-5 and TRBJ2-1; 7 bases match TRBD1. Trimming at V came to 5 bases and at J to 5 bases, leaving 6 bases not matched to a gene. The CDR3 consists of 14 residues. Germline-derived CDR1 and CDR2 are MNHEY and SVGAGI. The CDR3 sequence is CASSKNRGHNEQFF. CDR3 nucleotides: TGTGCCAGCAGTAAGAACAGGGGACACAATGAGCAGTTCTTC.

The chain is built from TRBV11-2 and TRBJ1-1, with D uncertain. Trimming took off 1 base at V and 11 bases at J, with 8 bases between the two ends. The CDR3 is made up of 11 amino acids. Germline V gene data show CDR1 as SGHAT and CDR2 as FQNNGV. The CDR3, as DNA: TGTGCCAGCAGCTTAGTAACCAACGCTTTCTTT. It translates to CASSLVTNAFF.

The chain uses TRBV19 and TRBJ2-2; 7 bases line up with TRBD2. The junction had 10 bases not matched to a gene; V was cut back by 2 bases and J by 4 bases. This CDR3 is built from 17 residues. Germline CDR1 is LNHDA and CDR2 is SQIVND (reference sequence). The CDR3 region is CASSITRGSGGTGELFF. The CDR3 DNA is TGTGCCAGTAGTATAACCCGCGGGAGTGGGGGCACCGGGGAGCTGTTTTTT.

The CDR3 nucleotides are TGTGCCAGCAAGGGCAGGGTGAACACTGAAGCTTTCTTT. Protein sequence: CASKGRVNTEAFF. The chain couples TRBV27 to TRBJ1-1, with a possible D match to TRBD1 (5 bases). CDR3 length: 13 amino acids. Germline CDR1 reads MNHEY; CDR2 reads SMNVEV (reference sequence). V lost 7 bases to trimming and J lost 0 bases, with 9 bases between them.

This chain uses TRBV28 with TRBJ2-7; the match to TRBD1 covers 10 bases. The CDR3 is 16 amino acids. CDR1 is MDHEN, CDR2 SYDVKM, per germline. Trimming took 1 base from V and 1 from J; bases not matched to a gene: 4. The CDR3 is CASSLLGTGESYEQYF. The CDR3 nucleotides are TGTGCCAGCAGTTTATTGGGGACAGGGGAATCCTACGAGCAGTACTTC.

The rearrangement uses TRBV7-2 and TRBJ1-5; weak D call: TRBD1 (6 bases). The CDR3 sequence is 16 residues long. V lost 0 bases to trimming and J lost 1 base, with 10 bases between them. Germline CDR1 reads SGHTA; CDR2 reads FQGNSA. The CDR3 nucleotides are TGTGCCAGCAGCTTAGCCTTCGACAGGAGCAATCAGCCCCAGCATTTT. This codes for CASSLAFDRSNQPQHF.

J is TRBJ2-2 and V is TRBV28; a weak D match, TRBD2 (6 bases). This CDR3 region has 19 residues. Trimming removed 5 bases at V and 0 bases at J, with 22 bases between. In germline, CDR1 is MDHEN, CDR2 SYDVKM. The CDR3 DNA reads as TGTGCCAGCAGTCCCCGGGGGAATTGGGGTATCGCGAACACCGGGGAGCTGTTTTTT. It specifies CASSPRGNWGIANTGELFF.

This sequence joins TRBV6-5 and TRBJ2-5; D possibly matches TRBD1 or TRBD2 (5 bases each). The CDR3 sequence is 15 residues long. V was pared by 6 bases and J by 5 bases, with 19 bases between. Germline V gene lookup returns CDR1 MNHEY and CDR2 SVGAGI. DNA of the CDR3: TGTGCCAGCAGAAGGGACCTCGAGTCGGATGAGACCCAGTACTTC. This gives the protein CASRRDLESDETQYF.

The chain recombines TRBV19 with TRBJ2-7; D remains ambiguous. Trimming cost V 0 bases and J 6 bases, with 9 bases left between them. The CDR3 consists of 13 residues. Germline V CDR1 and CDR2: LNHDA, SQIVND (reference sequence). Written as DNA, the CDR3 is TGTGCCAGTAGTATAGATCACAGAAGCGAGCAGTACTTC. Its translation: CASSIDHRSEQYF.

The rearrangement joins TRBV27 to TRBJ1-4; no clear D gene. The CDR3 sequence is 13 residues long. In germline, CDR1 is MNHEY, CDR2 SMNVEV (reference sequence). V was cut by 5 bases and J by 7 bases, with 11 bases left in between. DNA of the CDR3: TGTGCCAGCAGTCCCCTCGAGAGTGAAAAACTGTTTTTT. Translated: CASSPLESEKLFF. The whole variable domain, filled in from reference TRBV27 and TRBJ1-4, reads EAQVTQNPRYLITVTGKKLTVTCSQNMNHEYMSWYRQDPGLGLRQIYYSMNVEVTDKGDVPEGYKVSRKEKRNFPLILESPSPNQTSLYFCASSPLESEKLFFGSGTQLSVL.

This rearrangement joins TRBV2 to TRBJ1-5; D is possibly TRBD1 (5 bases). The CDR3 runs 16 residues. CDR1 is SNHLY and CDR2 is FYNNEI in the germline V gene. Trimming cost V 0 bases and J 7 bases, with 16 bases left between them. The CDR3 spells CASSEALRAGPQPQHF. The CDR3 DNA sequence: TGTGCCAGCAGTGAAGCGCTTCGGGCAGGGCCCCAGCCCCAGCATTTT.

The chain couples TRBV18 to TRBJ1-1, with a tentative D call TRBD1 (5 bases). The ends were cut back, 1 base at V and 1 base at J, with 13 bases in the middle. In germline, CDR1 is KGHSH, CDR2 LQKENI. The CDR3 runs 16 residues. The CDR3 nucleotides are TGTGCCAGCTCACCACGAGAATCCGGGGCGAACACTGAAGCTTTCTTT. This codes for CASSPRESGANTEAFF.

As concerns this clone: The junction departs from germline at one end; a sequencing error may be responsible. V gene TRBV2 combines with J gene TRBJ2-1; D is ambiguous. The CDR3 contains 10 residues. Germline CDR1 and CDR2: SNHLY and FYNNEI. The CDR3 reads CASSEGVPLF. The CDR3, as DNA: TGTGCCAGCAGTGAAGGGGTCCCCCTCTTC.

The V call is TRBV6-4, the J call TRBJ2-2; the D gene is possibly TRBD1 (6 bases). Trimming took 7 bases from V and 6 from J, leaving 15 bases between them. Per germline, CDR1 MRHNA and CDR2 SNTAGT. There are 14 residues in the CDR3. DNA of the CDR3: TGTGCCAGCAAGGACAGTCCAGGGCCCGGGGAGCTGTTTTTT. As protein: CASKDSPGPGELFF.

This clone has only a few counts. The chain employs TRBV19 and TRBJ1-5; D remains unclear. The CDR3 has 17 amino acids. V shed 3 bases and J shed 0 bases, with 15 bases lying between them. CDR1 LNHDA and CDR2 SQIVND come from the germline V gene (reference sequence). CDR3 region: CASSISSTLNSNQPQHF. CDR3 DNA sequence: TGTGCCAGTAGTATTTCCTCGACCCTTAATAGCAATCAGCCCCAGCATTTT.

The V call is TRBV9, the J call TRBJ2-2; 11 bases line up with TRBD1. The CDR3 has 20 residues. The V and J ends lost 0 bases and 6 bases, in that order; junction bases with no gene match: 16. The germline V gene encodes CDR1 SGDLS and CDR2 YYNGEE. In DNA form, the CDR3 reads TGTGCCAGCAGCGTAGCTCCCCCTCCATTGGACAGGGGGCGCGCCGGGGAGCTGTTTTTT. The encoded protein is CASSVAPPPLDRGRAGELFF.

The CDR3 sequence: CASSFPARGPEAFF. The CDR3 nucleotides are TGTGCCAGCAGTTTTCCGGCCCGGGGGCCTGAAGCTTTCTTT. The chain recombines TRBV28 with TRBJ1-1; TRBD1 is a possible D gene (6 bases). Between the trimmed V and J ends, which lost 3 bases and 6 bases, there was a span of 14 bases. Germline CDR1 is MDHEN and CDR2 is SYDVKM. The CDR3 loop spans 14 amino acids.

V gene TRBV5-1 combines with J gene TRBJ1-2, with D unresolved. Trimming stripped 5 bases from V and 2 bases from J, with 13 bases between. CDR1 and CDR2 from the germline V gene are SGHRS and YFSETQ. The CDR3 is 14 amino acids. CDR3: CASSPGYTNYGYTF. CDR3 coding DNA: TGCGCCAGCAGTCCCGGATATACAAACTATGGCTACACCTTC.

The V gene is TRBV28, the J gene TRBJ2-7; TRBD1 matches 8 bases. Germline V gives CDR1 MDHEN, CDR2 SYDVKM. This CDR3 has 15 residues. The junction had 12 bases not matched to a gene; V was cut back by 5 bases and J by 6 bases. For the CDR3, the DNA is TGTGCCAGCAGTCTCACCAGGGGGCTGTCTGGCGAGCAGTACTTC. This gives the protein CASSLTRGLSGEQYF.

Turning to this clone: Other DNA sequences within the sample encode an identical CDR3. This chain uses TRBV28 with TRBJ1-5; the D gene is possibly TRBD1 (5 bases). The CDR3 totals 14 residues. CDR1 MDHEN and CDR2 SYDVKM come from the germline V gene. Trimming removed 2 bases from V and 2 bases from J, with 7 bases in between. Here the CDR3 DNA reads TGTGCCAGCAGTTTAGCGGGGGGCAATCAGCCCCAGCATTTT. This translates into CASSLAGGNQPQHF.

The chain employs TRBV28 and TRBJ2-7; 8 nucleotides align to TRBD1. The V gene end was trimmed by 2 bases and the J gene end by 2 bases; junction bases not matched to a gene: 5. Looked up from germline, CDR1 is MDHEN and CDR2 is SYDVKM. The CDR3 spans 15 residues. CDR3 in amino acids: CASSLGQGAAYEQYF. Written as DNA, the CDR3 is TGTGCCAGCAGTTTAGGTCAGGGGGCCGCCTACGAGCAGTACTTC.

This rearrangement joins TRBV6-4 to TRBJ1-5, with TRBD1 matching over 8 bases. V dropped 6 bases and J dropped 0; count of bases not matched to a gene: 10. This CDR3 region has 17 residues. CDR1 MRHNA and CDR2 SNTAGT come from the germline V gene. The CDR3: CASRRQGRWNSNQPQHF. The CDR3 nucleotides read TGTGCCAGCAGACGACAGGGGAGGTGGAATAGCAATCAGCCCCAGCATTTT.

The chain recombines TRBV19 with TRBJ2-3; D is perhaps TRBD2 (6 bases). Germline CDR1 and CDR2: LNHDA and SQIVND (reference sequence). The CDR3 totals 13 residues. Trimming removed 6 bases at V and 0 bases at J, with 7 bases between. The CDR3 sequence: CASRSGSTDTQYF. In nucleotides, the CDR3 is TGTGCCAGTAGGAGCGGGAGCACAGATACGCAGTATTTT. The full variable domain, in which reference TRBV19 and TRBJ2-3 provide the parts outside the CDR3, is DGGITQSPKYLFRKEGQNVTLSCEQNLNHDAMYWYRQDPGQGLRLIYYSQIVNDFQKGDIAEGYSVSREKKESFPLTVTSAQKNPTAFYLCASRSGSTDTQYFGPGTRLTVL.